Listed below are T cell receptor beta chains from one sample, sequenced in a study of human T cells and chemical hapten exposure. Each CDR3 protein gets one entry after TCRdb re-called the RACE reads with MiXCR. The sample has approximately 95,000 distinct CDR3 sequences; 9.5% to 12% are singletons. Sequencing was performed on whole blood, taken in connection with sensitization to the hapten diphenylcyclopropenone (DPC). The receptor set was obtained from a woman aged 40 to 55 with alopecia areata. Some clones in this sample may be carry-over from other donors' samples. The CDR3 runs from the conserved cysteine through the conserved F or W.

j_call	v_call	cdr3_aa
TRBJ1-2	TRBV29-1	CSVYGRNYGYTF
TRBJ2-7	TRBV7-2	CASSLGQGHYEQYF
TRBJ2-1	TRBV29-1	CSVGHVAVNEQFF
TRBJ2-1	TRBV20-1	CSAPKRKTGYNEQFF
TRBJ1-1	TRBV12-3/TRBV12-4	CASLRGNTEAFF
TRBJ1-1	TRBV20-1	CSAVDSGTEAFF
TRBJ2-2	TRBV4-3	CASSQEFFVGGHTGELFF
TRBJ2-7	TRBV6-6	CASSTGVTNEQYF
TRBJ1-2	TRBV6-4	CASSRTDGASYGYTF
TRBJ2-1	TRBV6-6	CASSRAGTGLGNEQFF
TRBJ1-2	TRBV19	CASSPSGTGGKYGYTF
TRBJ2-1	TRBV25-1	CATPVLYEQFF
TRBJ2-3	TRBV20-1	CSARYARGGTDTQYF
TRBJ1-2	TRBV30	CAWSVLEGNGYTF
TRBJ2-1	TRBV30	CAWTRLAGSYNEQFF
TRBJ1-1	TRBV7-6	CASSLKENTEAFF
TRBJ2-7	TRBV19	CASSMGAHYEQYF